These T cell receptor beta chains were read from a single sample in a study of response to subunit inactivated influenza vaccine. Using its own MiXCR run on the RT-PCR reads, TCRdb lists one record per CDR3 protein. The sample lists almost 600,000 distinct CDR3 sequences, 14% occurring once. The sample in question was PBMCs from blood, obtained roughly 13 days after vaccination. Receptor source: a man aged 50 to 59 who received an inactivated influenza vaccine. Both conserved end residues are part of each CDR3.

v_call | cdr3_aa
TRBV5-8 | CASSFWGRGTETQYF
TRBV4-3 | CASSQDGQLSSTDTQYF
TRBV7-2 | CASRSGISGEQYF
TRBV7-9 | CASSLAGLAGGETQYF
TRBV7-9 | CASSSSVSRETQYF
TRBV7-8 | CASSSGYTDTQYF
TRBV4-2 | CASSQEPAWGSTDTQYF
TRBV9 | CASSVTTGQPNYGYTF
TRBV12-3/TRBV12-4 | CASRGGTSRTQYF
TRBV5-1 | CASSLDVGEQFF